These T cell receptor beta chains were read from a single sample in a study of T cell changes during pregnancy in multiple sclerosis. Generated by immunoSEQ multiplex PCR, the TCRdb table keeps only in-frame clones and is missing some. The data show 110,000 or so clones, 80% to 95% seen once. The sequencing here drew on peripheral blood, taken before pregnancy. These receptors originate from a female donor with multiple sclerosis, enrolled in a pregnancy study. Each CDR3 is given with its conserved first and last residue. Each record gives: J gene, clone size, D gene, V gene, CDR3 DNA, CDR3 protein. A D gene is named only where the DNA matches it firmly. Size is omitted from some rows. Given values are once, few, many or a class for expanded clones.

TRBJ1-2 - TRBD1 TRBV30 TGTGCCTGCGAAACGACAGGGAACTTTGGCTACACCTTC CACETTGNFGYTF
TRBJ1-1 - - TRBV10-3 TGTGCCATCAGTGAGACCTCGGGGAACACTGAAGCTTTCTTT CAISETSGNTEAFF
TRBJ2-1 - - TRBV9 TGTGCCAGCAGCGTAGGGGCTAGCGCGACCTACAATGAGCAGTTCTTC CASSVGASATYNEQFF
TRBJ2-3 once TRBD2 TRBV30 TGTGCCTGGACCTTCCTAGCGGCTCGCACAGATACGCAGTATTTT CAWTFLAARTDTQYF
TRBJ1-1 - - TRBV15 TGTGCCACCAGCAGAGATTCGGGGGCCCGGGGGGTGCGCCCTGAAGCTTTCTTT CATSRDSGARGVRPEAFF
TRBJ1-1 - - TRBV5-6 TGTGCCAGCAGCTTGGTTGGGGAGCGGGACACTGAAGCTTTCTTT CASSLVGERDTEAFF
TRBJ1-5 - - TRBV4-1 TGCGCCAGCAGCCAAGATCTGACAGCTTACAATCAGCCCCAGCATTTT CASSQDLTAYNQPQHF
TRBJ1-2 - TRBD1 TRBV27 TGTGCCAGCAGTTCCACGTCGGACAGGGCTGGCTACACCTTC CASSSTSDRAGYTF
TRBJ2-3 - - TRBV5-1 TGCGCCAGCAGCTTCAACCAACTTTCTAGCACAGATACGCAGTATTTT CASSFNQLSSTDTQYF
TRBJ2-7 - - TRBV28 TGTGCCAGCAGTACCCCCCGGACAGCCGCCTACGAGCAGTACTTC CASSTPRTAAYEQYF
TRBJ2-1 - TRBD2 TRBV6-1 TGTGCCAGCAGTGAAGCGCTAGCGGGCTTCTACAATGAGCAGTTCTTC CASSEALAGFYNEQFF
TRBJ2-7 - TRBD2 TRBV4-2 TGTGCCAGCAGCCGAAGGGCTAGCGGCTCCTACGAGCAGTACTTC CASSRRASGSYEQYF
TRBJ1-2 - - TRBV7-9 TGTGCCAGCAGCTTAGGGACATCGTATGGCTACACCTTC CASSLGTSYGYTF
TRBJ2-1 - TRBD1 TRBV2 TGTGCCAGCGGGGGACAGTTGTTAGTAAATGAGCAGTTCTTC CASGGQLLVNEQFF
TRBJ2-1 - TRBD2 TRBV9 TGTGCCAGCAGCTTTAGCGGGGATCGCTCCTACAATGAGCAGTTCTTC CASSFSGDRSYNEQFF
TRBJ1-1 - - TRBV27 TGTGCCAGCAGTCCTACACAGGGTGGTTCGCGAGCTTTCTTT CASSPTQGGSRAFF
TRBJ1-1 - - TRBV10-3 TGTGCCATCAGTGCAGGACAGCTTGAAGCTTTCTTT CAISAGQLEAFF
TRBJ1-6 - TRBD1 TRBV7-2 TGTGCCAGCAGAAGGGACAGGGATAATTCACCCCTCCACTTT CASRRDRDNSPLHF
TRBJ2-1 - - TRBV5-6 TGTGCCAGCAGCTCCGAGGGTGTGGTAACTAGTCGTGAGCAGTTCTTC CASSSEGVVTSREQFF
TRBJ1-1 - - TRBV4-2 TGTGCCAGCAGCCAAGATCAGGCCGCTTTCTTT CASSQDQAAFF
TRBJ1-5 - - TRBV27 TGTGCCAGCAGTTTCCGGGACAACCATCAGCCCCAACATTTT CASSFRDNHQPQHF
TRBJ2-1 - TRBD2 TRBV10-1 TGCGCCAGCAGCCCTAGCGGGCGCTACAATGAGCAGTTCTTC CASSPSGRYNEQFF
TRBJ1-2 - - TRBV19 TGTGCCAGTAGAAGGATTAACCGGCGGGGGGAAATTGACTATGGCTACACCTTC CASRRINRRGEIDYGYTF
TRBJ2-2 - - TRBV18 TGTGCCAGCTCACCACCGATAGGACAGATGTTCCTGAACACCGGGGAGCTGTTTTTT CASSPPIGQMFLNTGELFF
TRBJ1-4 - - TRBV15 TGTGCCACCAGCGATCGGGGGGGCCGTAATGAAAAACTGTTTTTT CATSDRGGRNEKLFF
TRBJ1-1 - - TRBV9 TGTGCCAGCAGCGCCCCTGGGCCGGACACTGAAGCTTTCTTT CASSAPGPDTEAFF
TRBJ1-1 once - TRBV5-5 TGTGCCAGCAGCTACAACCCACAGGGTGAAGCTTTCTTT CASSYNPQGEAFF
TRBJ2-3 - TRBD1 TRBV5-1 TGCGCCAGCAGCGGCCAGGGGGCCTCGGGTACGCAGTATTTT CASSGQGASGTQYF
TRBJ2-7 once TRBD2 TRBV6-5 TGTGCCAGCAGTAGAGACGGGACTAGACACGAGCAGTACTTC CASSRDGTRHEQYF
TRBJ2-5 once TRBD2 TRBV9 TGTGCCAGCAGCGTAGGGGGACTAGCGGGAGCAGAGACCCAGTACTTC CASSVGGLAGAETQYF
TRBJ1-1 - - TRBV6-1 TGTGCCAGCAGCGAAGGACGGGATGCTTTCTTT CASSEGRDAFF
TRBJ1-5 - - TRBV18 TGTGCCAGCTCACCACAAACAAATAGCAATCAGCCCCAGCATTTT CASSPQTNSNQPQHF
TRBJ1-4 once TRBD1 TRBV7-6 TGTGCCAGCAGCGCCGGGACAGCTAGGACTAATGAAAAACTGTTTTTT CASSAGTARTNEKLFF
TRBJ2-4 - - TRBV2 TGTGCCAGCAGTGACAGGGGGGTTATCAGCGACATTCAGTACTTC CASSDRGVISDIQYF
TRBJ2-1 - TRBD2 TRBV6-5 TGTGCCAGCAGTTTAGCGGGAGGGCCGAATGAGCAGTTCTTC CASSLAGGPNEQFF
TRBJ2-2 - TRBD2 TRBV27 TGTGCCAGCAGTTCGGGACTAGCGGGAACCGGGGAGCTGTTTTTT CASSSGLAGTGELFF
TRBJ1-5 - - TRBV6-5 TGTGCCAGCAGACCAGGGGAGTGGCGCAATCAGCCCCAGCATTTT CASRPGEWRNQPQHF
TRBJ2-1 - TRBD2 TRBV30 TGTGCCTGGAGTACAAGACTAGCGGGAGGCTACAATGAGCAGTTCTTC CAWSTRLAGGYNEQFF
TRBJ1-2 - TRBD1 TRBV30 TGTGCCTGGAGTGTAGGTCAGGGGGTTAACTATGGCTACACCTTC CAWSVGQGVNYGYTF
TRBJ2-3 - - TRBV28 TGTGCCAGCAGGTCCGGGAGTCGCACAGATACGCAGTATTTT CASRSGSRTDTQYF
TRBJ2-3 - - TRBV7-8 TGTGCCAGCAGTATAGAGCTGAAGCCCGATACGCAGTATTTT CASSIELKPDTQYF
TRBJ1-2 - TRBD1 TRBV28 TGTGCCAGCAGTTTCCCGGACAGGGTATACGGCTACACCTTC CASSFPDRVYGYTF
TRBJ2-7 - - TRBV6-6 TGTGCCAGCAGTAGCCGGACTTCCCCCTACGAGCAGTACTTC CASSSRTSPYEQYF
TRBJ2-5 - TRBD2 TRBV28 TGTGCCAGCAGTTTAGGGGCGGGAGGGCCGGGGGAGACCCAGTACTTC CASSLGAGGPGETQYF
TRBJ2-1 - TRBD2 TRBV11-3 TGTGCCAGCAGCTTAGATGCCCGACTAGCGGGAGGTAGCTACAATGAGCAGTTCTTC CASSLDARLAGGSYNEQFF
TRBJ2-3 - - TRBV7-9 TGTGCCAGCAGCCATTCGACAGGACTGGTCACAGATACGCAGTATTTT CASSHSTGLVTDTQYF
TRBJ1-1 - - TRBV14 TGTGCCAGCAGCCCAACTGATAGGGGCATGAACACTGAAGCTTTCTTT CASSPTDRGMNTEAFF
TRBJ2-4 - - TRBV21-1 TGTGCCAGCCGGTTTATCATTCAGTACTTC CASRFIIQYF